These T cell receptor beta chains were read from a single sample in a study of T cells in Graves' hyperthyroidism and ophthalmopathy. Via MiXCR, TCRdb re-called the multiplex PCR reads, giving one row per CDR3 protein. The sample shows 330,000 or so distinct CDR3 sequences, 18% of them seen only once. Sequences were obtained from blood. These receptor sequences come from a woman in her 40s with Graves' ophthalmopathy. CDR3s include the opening cysteine and the closing phenylalanine or tryptophan. The order of the fields is CDR3 DNA, CDR3 protein, J gene, V gene, D gene, clone size. A D gene is named only where the DNA matches it firmly. Size tells how often a clone was seen (once, few, many) or the class of an expanded clone, and some rows leave it out.

cdr3_nt: TGTGCCAGCAGTGTCGTCCCGGGACAGGGCCTCTATGGCTACACCTTC
cdr3_aa: CASSVVPGQGLYGYTF
j_call: TRBJ1-2
v_call: TRBV2
d_call: TRBD1
clone_size: many

cdr3_nt: TGTGCCAGCAGCCTGACCCCAGGGGGTAATTCACCCCTCCACTTT
cdr3_aa: CASSLTPGGNSPLHF
j_call: TRBJ1-6
v_call: TRBV28
d_call: TRBD1
clone_size: many

cdr3_nt: TGCAGTGCAAGGGACAGCCAAATCTCCTACGAGCAGTACTTC
cdr3_aa: CSARDSQISYEQYF
j_call: TRBJ2-7
v_call: TRBV20-1
d_call: TRBD1
clone_size: NA

cdr3_nt: TGTGCCAGCAGCTCCGACACGGGACGGGACACTGAAGCTTTCTTT
cdr3_aa: CASSSDTGRDTEAFF
j_call: TRBJ1-1
v_call: TRBV12-3/TRBV12-4
d_call: NA
clone_size: many

cdr3_nt: TGTGCCAGCACCTTACTAGCGGGAGGCGAGCAGTACTTC
cdr3_aa: CASTLLAGGEQYF
j_call: TRBJ2-7
v_call: TRBV2
d_call: TRBD2
clone_size: many

cdr3_nt: TGCGCCAGCAGCCAAGAGGGCGGCAGCTCCTACGAGCAGTACTTC
cdr3_aa: CASSQEGGSSYEQYF
j_call: TRBJ2-7
v_call: TRBV4-1
d_call: NA
clone_size: many

cdr3_nt: TGTGCCAGCAGCTTAGGCTTAGGGGGTTTGGCCTACGAGCAGTACTTC
cdr3_aa: CASSLGLGGLAYEQYF
j_call: TRBJ2-7
v_call: TRBV11-1
d_call: NA
clone_size: many

cdr3_nt: TGTGCCACCAGTGCGAGGGGGAGCGTTCAGCCCCAGCATTTT
cdr3_aa: CATSARGSVQPQHF
j_call: TRBJ1-5
v_call: TRBV24-1
d_call: NA
clone_size: many

cdr3_nt: TGTGCCAGCAGTTCTCCAGGGGCTCTCACCTTC
cdr3_aa: CASSSPGALTF
j_call: TRBJ1-2
v_call: TRBV12-3/TRBV12-4
d_call: NA
clone_size: many

cdr3_nt: TGTGCCAGCAGTTTGGGGACGACCACCGGGGAGCTGTTTTTT
cdr3_aa: CASSLGTTTGELFF
j_call: TRBJ2-2
v_call: TRBV28
d_call: NA
clone_size: many

cdr3_nt: TGCGCCAGCAGCCAAGGCCGTGGCGGGAGGTACGAGCAGTACTTC
cdr3_aa: CASSQGRGGRYEQYF
j_call: TRBJ2-7
v_call: TRBV4-1
d_call: TRBD2
clone_size: many

cdr3_nt: TGCAGTGCTAGAGTCCGGGACAGGGGAAAAAACATTCAGTACTTC
cdr3_aa: CSARVRDRGKNIQYF
j_call: TRBJ2-4
v_call: TRBV20-1
d_call: TRBD1
clone_size: many

cdr3_nt: TGTGCCAGCAAGGGACAGGGTTTTTTCGGGGAGCTGTTTTTT
cdr3_aa: CASKGQGFFGELFF
j_call: TRBJ2-2
v_call: TRBV28
d_call: TRBD1
clone_size: once

cdr3_nt: TGTGCCAGCAGTGAACTAGCGGGAGGCCCGGACGAGCAGTACTTC
cdr3_aa: CASSELAGGPDEQYF
j_call: TRBJ2-7
v_call: TRBV6-1
d_call: TRBD2
clone_size: many

cdr3_nt: TGTGCCAGCAGTTCGTCGGGACAGGGAAACTCACAGCAGTACTTC
cdr3_aa: CASSSSGQGNSQQYF
j_call: TRBJ2-7
v_call: TRBV6-5
d_call: TRBD1
clone_size: many

cdr3_nt: TGTGCCAGCAGTTACTTCAAGCATCAGTACCCCACTGAAGCTTTCTTT
cdr3_aa: CASSYFKHQYPTEAFF
j_call: TRBJ1-1
v_call: TRBV6-5
d_call: NA
clone_size: many

cdr3_nt: TGTGCCAGCAGCCAAGAACCAGGTTCCTACGAGCAGTACTTC
cdr3_aa: CASSQEPGSYEQYF
j_call: TRBJ2-7
v_call: TRBV4-2
d_call: NA
clone_size: many

cdr3_nt: TGTGCCAGCTATACGGGCGGGAATAGCAATCAGCCCCAGCATTTT
cdr3_aa: CASYTGGNSNQPQHF
j_call: TRBJ1-5
v_call: TRBV6-2/TRBV6-3
d_call: NA
clone_size: NA

cdr3_nt: TGTGCCAGCAGCCGCCCGCGGAAGGACGCGGTCCTAAACTATGGCTACACCTTC
cdr3_aa: CASSRPRKDAVLNYGYTF
j_call: TRBJ1-2
v_call: TRBV11-2
d_call: NA
clone_size: many

cdr3_nt: TGTGCCAGCAGCTCCAGCGGGCAGGGACCCTATGGCTACACCTTC
cdr3_aa: CASSSSGQGPYGYTF
j_call: TRBJ1-2
v_call: TRBV7-9
d_call: NA
clone_size: once

cdr3_nt: TGTGCCAGCAGTGAAGATCTGCCGAGTAGTCGTATCGACGAGCAGTACTTC
cdr3_aa: CASSEDLPSSRIDEQYF
j_call: TRBJ2-7
v_call: TRBV6-1
d_call: NA
clone_size: NA

cdr3_nt: TGTGCCAGCAGATCCATGGCCCAAGAGACCCAGTACTTC
cdr3_aa: CASRSMAQETQYF
j_call: TRBJ2-5
v_call: TRBV12-3/TRBV12-4
d_call: NA
clone_size: many

cdr3_nt: TGTGCCAGCAGCCGCGGGACAGGGGGCACCTACGAGCAGTACTTC
cdr3_aa: CASSRGTGGTYEQYF
j_call: TRBJ2-7
v_call: TRBV28
d_call: TRBD1
clone_size: few

cdr3_nt: TGTGCCAGCAGCTTTGAGGCCGGGAGGGGGGCCAACGTCCTGACTTTC
cdr3_aa: CASSFEAGRGANVLTF
j_call: TRBJ2-6
v_call: TRBV5-5
d_call: TRBD2
clone_size: many

cdr3_nt: TGTGCCAGCAGTTTAATGTTCTGGGAGCAGTACTTC
cdr3_aa: CASSLMFWEQYF
j_call: TRBJ2-7
v_call: TRBV28
d_call: NA
clone_size: NA

cdr3_nt: TGTGCCAGCAGCTACGGGGGCCGAGTGAAGAATTCACCCCTCCACTTT
cdr3_aa: CASSYGGRVKNSPLHF
j_call: TRBJ1-6
v_call: TRBV11-2
d_call: NA
clone_size: many

cdr3_nt: TGTGCCAGCAGTTGGGGGGCAGGGGCTTATGGAAACACCATATATTTT
cdr3_aa: CASSWGAGAYGNTIYF
j_call: TRBJ1-3
v_call: TRBV12-3/TRBV12-4
d_call: NA
clone_size: many

cdr3_nt: TGCGCCAGCAGTGAGATAGGATACGAGCAGTACTTC
cdr3_aa: CASSEIGYEQYF
j_call: TRBJ2-7
v_call: TRBV10-2
d_call: NA
clone_size: many

cdr3_nt: TGTGCTAGTGGTTTGATCACCGCCGGGACAGGGCGGAGGGGCAATCAGCCCCAGCATTTT
cdr3_aa: CASGLITAGTGRRGNQPQHF
j_call: TRBJ1-5
v_call: TRBV12-5
d_call: TRBD1
clone_size: many

cdr3_nt: TGTGCCACCAGCAGAGATCACGAGGGGGCGAGCAATCAGCCCCAGCATTTT
cdr3_aa: CATSRDHEGASNQPQHF
j_call: TRBJ1-5
v_call: TRBV15
d_call: TRBD1
clone_size: many

cdr3_nt: TGTGCCAGCAGCTACGACAGGTCCCGGACCCAGTACTTC
cdr3_aa: CASSYDRSRTQYF
j_call: TRBJ2-5
v_call: TRBV7-2
d_call: NA
clone_size: many

cdr3_nt: TGTGCCAGCAGGCTAGCGGGGCTGTACAATGAGCAGTTCTTC
cdr3_aa: CASRLAGLYNEQFF
j_call: TRBJ2-1
v_call: TRBV6-1
d_call: TRBD2
clone_size: many

cdr3_nt: TGCGCCAGCAGCGTACCGGGACAGGCCTACGAGCAGTACTTC
cdr3_aa: CASSVPGQAYEQYF
j_call: TRBJ2-7
v_call: TRBV4-1
d_call: TRBD1
clone_size: many

cdr3_nt: TGTGCCAGCAGTTCGACAGGGGGCTCCTGGACCCAGTACTTC
cdr3_aa: CASSSTGGSWTQYF
j_call: TRBJ2-5
v_call: TRBV28
d_call: TRBD1
clone_size: many

cdr3_nt: TGTGCCAGCAGTGACCTACAGGGACTCCGGGGTACTGAAGCTTTCTTT
cdr3_aa: CASSDLQGLRGTEAFF
j_call: TRBJ1-1
v_call: TRBV12-3/TRBV12-4
d_call: NA
clone_size: many

cdr3_nt: TGCGCCAGCAGCCAAGTGGGCTCTGGGGCCAACGTCCTGACTTTC
cdr3_aa: CASSQVGSGANVLTF
j_call: TRBJ2-6
v_call: TRBV4-3
d_call: NA
clone_size: NA

cdr3_nt: TGTGCCAGCTCACCAAGGCCTGACTACGAGCAGTACTTC
cdr3_aa: CASSPRPDYEQYF
j_call: TRBJ2-7
v_call: TRBV18
d_call: NA
clone_size: many

cdr3_nt: TGTGCCAGCAGTGAAGTCTCCAATAGCAATCAGCCCCAGCATTTT
cdr3_aa: CASSEVSNSNQPQHF
j_call: TRBJ1-5
v_call: TRBV6-1
d_call: NA
clone_size: NA

cdr3_nt: TGTGCCAGCAGCCGGACTAGCGGGAGGGTGAACACCGGGGAGCTGTTTTTT
cdr3_aa: CASSRTSGRVNTGELFF
j_call: TRBJ2-2
v_call: TRBV11-2
d_call: TRBD2
clone_size: many

cdr3_nt: TGTGCCAGCAGCCAAAGCCCTGGGTTTAACGAGCAGTACTTC
cdr3_aa: CASSQSPGFNEQYF
j_call: TRBJ2-7
v_call: TRBV7-3
d_call: NA
clone_size: many